This TCR beta chain was obtained from a study of blood T cell repertoires in COVID-19. Background on the study: The origin of the acute and convalescent COVID-19 samples was the United States, Italy and Spain.

The table lists this clone with a few counts. Study processing details: Amplification with reference gene primers provided the estimates of nucleated cell counts. Sequencing used immunoSEQ multiplex PCR; TCRdb keeps in-frame clones, though not all of them. From that table come the V and J calls and clone size; the DNA was used to work out D and trimming. Among about 160,000 clones listed, more than 75% were seen once. The CDR3 loop spans 16 amino acids. V gave up 1 base and J gave up 3 bases, with 13 bases separating them. The germline V gene has CDR1 MNHEY and CDR2 SMNVEV (reference sequence). This TCR was recovered from an older woman with COVID-19, enrolled during active disease. The chain carries TRBV27 and TRBJ2-1, with D tentatively TRBD2 (6 bases). Sequencing was performed on peripheral blood. CDR3 region: CASSLLGDFLYNEQFF. CDR3 nucleotide sequence: TGTGCCAGCAGTTTATTAGGGGACTTCCTCTACAATGAGCAGTTCTTC.